The entry below describes one TCR beta chain. This clone was seen just once. What this receptor recognizes is not known. Qualities for individual bases were not recorded, and no much larger clone is one base off. The data are from a study of OX40 agonist ivuxolimab in advanced cancers. Background on the whole study: Ivuxolimab was an agonistic, fully human IgG2 monoclonal antibody directed against OX40 (CD134), a costimulatory receptor. Partial responses occurred in three dose-escalation patients, of whom one had hepatocellular carcinoma and two had cutaneous melanoma. The point of sequencing TCRbeta in the periphery was to test whether ivuxolimab changed TCR sequence diversity and drove clonal T-cell expansion. The dose-escalation cohort was 82.7% male with a mean age of approximately 60 years, ranging from roughly 23 to 85. Prior anti-PD-1, anti-PD-L1 or anti-CTLA-4 therapy was permitted, and checkpoint inhibitors had been received by about 44% of dose-escalation patients. Of the roughly 50 dose-escalation patients, hepatocellular carcinoma was present in approximately 20, melanoma in approximately 15, renal cell carcinoma in 9 and head and neck cancer in 9. The paper covers the monotherapy dose-escalation part of the phase I ivuxolimab trial, which included N = 52 patients. Intravenous ivuxolimab was administered to patients every 2 weeks at six dose levels: 0.01, 0.1, 0.3, 1.5, 3 and 10 mg/kg. Overall results and qualifications from the work: On average, CD8+ T cells showed more expanded clones than CD4+ T cells after ivuxolimab. Low levels of normalized T-cell clonal expansion were also seen in some patients who did not respond. In the 0.1-3.0 mg/kg groups, partial responders had among the lowest normalized peripheral clonal expansion, particularly in CD8+ T cells. Clonal expansion of both CD4+ and CD8+ blood T cells was observed from baseline to week 6 at doses 0.1 to 3.0 mg/kg. The antigen specificity of the peripheral T cells that underwent clonal expansion was not determined.

Genomic DNA was isolated from the sorted cells so that the TCRbeta CDR3 region could be sequenced. The immunoSEQ Assay was used for sequencing of TCRbeta CDR3 regions. The source is immuneACCESS, and TCRdb retained only in-frame sequences with V and J called. Part of the clones is not carried over; for the studies checked, unresolved V genes explain less than half of this, and the remainder is unexplained. For this sample the table gives approximately 60,000 clones, of which roughly 86% were detected only once. Over 7.5% of the sample rests with the top ten. The trial excluded patients who had a history of autoimmune disease or were on systemic immunosuppression. Peripheral blood for TCR sequencing was collected from all dose cohorts at baseline, on cycle 4 day 1, and on cycle 7 day 1. Samples were obtained from an open-label, multicenter, first-in-human phase I dose-escalation trial of ivuxolimab. The trial enrolled adults with locally advanced or metastatic head and neck squamous cell, hepatocellular, melanoma or renal cell carcinoma. CD4+ and CD8+ T cells were sorted separately from peripheral blood before TCR sequencing.

The V end gives up 4 bases and the J end 0 bases, leaving 7 bases in the junction not matched to a gene. From cysteine to phenylalanine, the CDR3 is 18 amino acids long. The retained sequence is limited to the CDR3, 54 bases, with the frame set at the first base. CDR1 and CDR2 were assigned from the germline V gene as LGHNA and YSLEER. The TCR comes from an adult with an advanced solid tumor such as melanoma, head and neck, liver or kidney cancer. The chain couples TRBV4-3 to TRBJ2-5; 14 central nucleotides agree with TRBD2. The sample consisted of CD4+ or CD8+ T cells sorted from blood, taken in a trial of the OX40 agonist ivuxolimab. The sequenced DNA is TGCGCCAGCAGCCGCGGGACTAGCGGGGGCCCGTACCAAGAGACCCAGTACTTC. This yields the protein CASSRGTSGGPYQETQYF.